Described below is a single T cell receptor beta chain sequence and its context. The record originates from a study of blood T cell repertoires in COVID-19. The CDR3 consists of 15 residues. Unmatched junction bases numbered 1, after V lost 0 bases and J lost 6 bases. Germline V gene sequence: CDR1 SGHKS, CDR2 YYEKEE (reference sequence). Clones were read by immunoSEQ multiplex PCR, and TCRdb kept only the in-frame ones, dropping some. The table has 200,000 to 300,000 clones, over 75% seen once. The chain recombines TRBV5-5 with TRBJ2-2; TRBD2 matches at 11 bases. The clonotype originates from a man aged 45-65 years with COVID-19, enrolled during active disease. The sequencing input was peripheral blood. CDR3 coding DNA: TGTGCCAGCAGCTTGGCTAGCGGGGGGTCCGGGGAGCTGTTTTTT. It specifies CASSLASGGSGELFF.